This TCR beta chain emerged from a study of shared clonotypes between healthy human individuals. General study results and limits: When naive CD4 clonotypes were compared across several donors, around 4.6% were shared. Lower generation probabilities were found for non-shared clonotypes than for those shared by all four donors.

Worth noting for this clone: The antigen is unknown.

Sequenced by immunoSEQ multiplex PCR; TCRdb stores in-frame clones only, minus some. In the table there are millions of clones, 85% to 95% of which are singletons. Sequencing was performed on naive CD4+ T cells sorted from blood. Subset meaning: CD45RA+ positively selected. The receptor comes from a man between 18 and 35 years old in good health.

Here the CDR3 DNA reads TGTGCCAGCAGTGACGCACAGGGGATAGGGGAGCAGTACTTC. Translated: CASSDAQGIGEQYF. The gene calls are TRBV2 and TRBJ2-7, with 7 bases identical to TRBD1. Germline values: CDR1 SNHLY, CDR2 FYNNEI. Losses at the gene ends were 3 bases for V and 7 bases for J; bases not matched to a gene: 9. The CDR3 spans 14 residues.